The rows below give T cell receptor beta chains drawn from one sample of a study of response to subunit inactivated influenza vaccine. From the RT-PCR reads, TCRdb called clonotypes with MiXCR, one entry per CDR3 protein. The sample holds around 650,000 distinct CDR3 sequences; 15% to 18% are singletons and the top ten take approximately 10%. Sequencing used PBMCs from blood, obtained 12 days after vaccination. These receptors were taken from a man in his fifties who received an inactivated influenza vaccine. Both conserved end residues are trimmed from each CDR3. A D gene is named only where the DNA matches it firmly. Clone size is given for some rows only: seen once, a few or many times, or a class if the clone is expanded.

clone_size,d_call,v_call,cdr3_aa
.,.,TRBV19,ASSARPPGLINQPQH
.,TRBD1,TRBV10-3,AIRDRASYEQY
few,TRBD1,TRBV12-3/TRBV12-4,ASSATLGQGVEKLF
few,.,TRBV4-3,ASSHADRTYGYT
many,.,TRBV28,ASSFGRQGGHEQY
few,.,TRBV10-3,AISEARRRETQY
few,.,TRBV6-1,ASSRRVTRGPGELF
few,.,TRBV10-2,ASRSTGETQY
.,.,TRBV30,AWSEGSYGYT
many,.,TRBV28,ASSLPTSYQETQY
.,TRBD1,TRBV20-1,SASHSGTGSYGYT